These T cell receptor beta chains were read from a single sample in a study of lymphopenia after photon versus proton radiotherapy. Produced via immunoSEQ multiplex PCR; TCRdb's table is partial and in-frame only. The sample holds around 20,000 clones; around 90% are singletons and the top ten take approximately 1.5%. The sample consisted of peripheral blood, taken from a patient treated with photon-based radiotherapy. These receptors all stem from a middle-aged woman with cholangiocarcinoma. The CDR3 runs from the conserved cysteine through the conserved F or W. The D gene is left open where the match is weak. Some rows have no size entry. The others give once, few or many, or a class for an expanded clone.

V	J	D	size	CDR3	DNA
TRBV15	TRBJ2-7	-	-	CATSRDVDYEQYF	TGTGCCACCAGCAGAGACGTTGACTACGAGCAGTACTTC
TRBV29-1	TRBJ2-7	-	once	CSVEDTRGHEQYF	TGCAGCGTTGAGGACACCCGAGGACACGAGCAGTACTTC
TRBV7-9	TRBJ1-1	TRBD1	-	CASLPPQGGNTEAFF	TGTGCCAGTCTCCCACCGCAGGGGGGGAACACTGAAGCTTTCTTT
TRBV29-1	TRBJ1-5	-	-	CSVKGPRGEPQHF	TGCAGCGTTAAGGGGCCCCGGGGCGAGCCCCAGCATTTT
TRBV5-5	TRBJ1-1	-	-	CASSLAFTEAFF	TGTGCCAGCAGCTTGGCGTTCACTGAAGCTTTCTTT
TRBV2	TRBJ1-2	-	-	CASSETGNYGYTF	TGTGCCAGCAGTGAAACAGGGAACTATGGCTACACCTTC
TRBV5-1	TRBJ2-2	TRBD2	-	CASSFGASGGLNTGELFF	TGCGCCAGCAGCTTTGGAGCTAGCGGGGGACTAAACACCGGGGAGCTGTTTTTT
TRBV5-1	TRBJ2-1	TRBD2	-	CASSLPRPGLAGGGSLLIF	TGCGCCAGCAGCTTACCACGCCCGGGACTAGCGGGGGGTGGGTCCCTCCTCATCTTC
TRBV11-2	TRBJ2-1	-	-	CASSLANNEQFF	TGTGCCAGCAGCTTAGCGAACAATGAGCAGTTCTTC
TRBV5-1	TRBJ2-7	-	-	CASRAGTSRGLLSYEQYF	TGCGCCAGCAGAGCGGGGACATCTAGAGGGCTCCTCTCCTACGAGCAGTACTTC
TRBV5-1	TRBJ1-4	TRBD1	-	CASSRVSGTGQVGEKLFF	TGCGCCAGCAGCAGGGTTTCGGGGACGGGACAGGTTGGTGAAAAACTGTTTTTT
TRBV5-1	TRBJ2-3	TRBD2	-	CASSYPGLAATDTQYF	TGCGCCAGCAGCTACCCGGGACTAGCGGCCACAGATACGCAGTATTTT
TRBV6-5	TRBJ1-1	-	-	CASRPYSNTEAFF	TGTGCCAGCAGACCGTACTCTAACACTGAAGCTTTCTTT
TRBV2	TRBJ2-7	-	-	CASSEDRTVGNEQYF	TGTGCCAGCAGTGAAGATCGGACAGTCGGGAACGAGCAGTACTTC
TRBV5-4	TRBJ1-3	-	-	CASSLKGQGRPGDTIYF	TGTGCCAGCAGCTTGAAAGGGCAGGGCCGCCCAGGGGACACCATATATTTT
TRBV2	TRBJ2-7	TRBD2	-	CASRRTSGSYEQYF	TGTGCCAGCAGACGGACTAGCGGATCCTACGAGCAGTACTTC
TRBV9	TRBJ2-7	TRBD2	-	CASSGGTSGSLYEQYF	TGTGCCAGCAGCGGAGGGACTAGCGGGAGTCTGTACGAGCAGTACTTC
TRBV28	TRBJ1-5	-	-	CASSPPYLNQPQHF	TGTGCCAGCAGCCCCCCCTATTTAAATCAGCCCCAGCATTTT
TRBV5-4	TRBJ2-5	TRBD2	-	CASSFYGRYQETQYF	TGTGCCAGCAGCTTCTACGGGAGGTACCAAGAGACCCAGTACTTC
TRBV25-1	TRBJ1-1	-	-	CASSVRDGEAFF	TGTGCCAGCAGTGTAAGGGATGGGGAAGCTTTCTTT
TRBV2	TRBJ2-5	-	-	CASMIGDRAETQYF	TGTGCCAGCATGATAGGTGACAGAGCGGAGACCCAGTACTTC
TRBV11-2	TRBJ2-1	TRBD2	-	CASSPPAGGYNEQFF	TGTGCCAGCAGCCCCCCTGCGGGGGGATACAATGAGCAGTTCTTC
TRBV11-2	TRBJ1-1	-	-	CASSGGTEAFF	TGTGCCTCCTCTGGGGGCACTGAAGCTTTCTTT
TRBV11-2	TRBJ2-3	TRBD2	-	CASSPGLAVPDTQYF	TGTGCCAGCAGCCCTGGACTAGCGGTCCCAGATACGCAGTATTTT
TRBV7-9	TRBJ2-1	-	once	CASSSQTRGPKSYNEQFF	TGTGCCAGCAGCTCTCAGACGCGGGGGCCTAAATCCTACAATGAGCAGTTCTTC
TRBV14	TRBJ2-1	TRBD1	-	CASSRGQGRYNEQFF	TGTGCCAGCAGCCGAGGACAGGGGAGATACAATGAGCAGTTCTTC
TRBV28	TRBJ1-6	-	-	CASRGGAASSYNSPLHF	TGTGCCAGCAGGGGCGGGGCGGCGAGCTCCTATAATTCACCCCTCCACTTT
TRBV10-3	TRBJ2-7	TRBD1	few	CAISESLTGPSSYEQYF	TGTGCCATCAGTGAGTCCTTGACAGGGCCGAGCTCCTACGAGCAGTACTTC
TRBV7-8	TRBJ2-5	-	-	CASSWQETQYF	TGTGCCAGCAGCTGGCAAGAGACCCAGTACTTC
TRBV7-9	TRBJ1-2	-	-	CASSALSDYGYTF	TGTGCCAGCAGCGCACTCTCGGACTATGGCTACACCTTC
TRBV5-1	TRBJ1-4	-	-	CASSKGDATNEKLFF	TGCGCCAGCAGCAAGGGCGATGCAACTAATGAAAAACTGTTTTTT
TRBV7-3	TRBJ2-5	TRBD2	-	CASSLLRREGKETQYF	TGTGCCAGCAGCTTACTAAGGCGGGAGGGGAAAGAGACCCAGTACTTC
TRBV7-2	TRBJ1-1	TRBD1	-	CASSVTGGTAEAFF	TGTGCCAGCAGCGTGACAGGGGGCACCGCTGAAGCTTTCTTT
TRBV6-1	TRBJ2-1	-	-	CASATGGVEQFF	TGTGCCAGCGCAACAGGGGGGGTTGAGCAGTTCTTC
TRBV5-1	TRBJ2-2	TRBD2	-	CASTRLAGGTGELFF	TGCGCCAGCACCCGACTAGCGGGGGGCACCGGGGAGCTGTTTTTT
TRBV5-8	TRBJ1-2	-	-	CASSLASYGYTF	TGTGCCAGCAGCTTGGCCAGCTATGGCTACACCTTC
TRBV19	TRBJ2-7	-	-	CASRGPRGFYEQYF	TGTGCCAGTAGGGGGCCCCGGGGCTTCTACGAGCAGTACTTC
TRBV2	TRBJ2-1	-	-	CASRVGRGENNEQFF	TGTGCCAGCAGAGTAGGCCGGGGAGAGAACAATGAGCAGTTCTTC
TRBV27	TRBJ2-7	-	once	CASSLSGSIYEQYF	TGTGCCAGCAGTTTATCCGGTTCCATATACGAGCAGTACTTC
TRBV7-9	TRBJ2-1	TRBD2	-	CASSLGVGTRSIYEQFF	TGTGCCAGCAGCTTAGGTGTAGGGACTAGATCGATCTATGAGCAGTTCTTC
TRBV2	TRBJ2-2	-	-	CASSDRLRGTGELFF	TGTGCCAGCAGCGACAGATTACGAGGAACCGGGGAGCTGTTTTTT
TRBV21-1	TRBJ1-1	-	-	CASSKNGAEAFF	TGTGCCAGCAGCAAAAACGGCGCTGAAGCTTTCTTT